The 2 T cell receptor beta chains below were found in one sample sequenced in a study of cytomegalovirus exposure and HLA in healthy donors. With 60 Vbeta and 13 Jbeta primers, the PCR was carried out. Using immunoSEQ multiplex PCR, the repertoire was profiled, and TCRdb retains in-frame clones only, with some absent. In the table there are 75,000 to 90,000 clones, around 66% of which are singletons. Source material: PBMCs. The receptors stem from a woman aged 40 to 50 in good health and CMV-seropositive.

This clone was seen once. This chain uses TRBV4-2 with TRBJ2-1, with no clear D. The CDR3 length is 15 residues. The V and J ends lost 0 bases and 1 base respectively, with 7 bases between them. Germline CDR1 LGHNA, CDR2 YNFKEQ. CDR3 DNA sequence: TGTGCCAGCAGCCAAGAGGAGCGATCCTACAATGAGCAGTTCTTC. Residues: CASSQEERSYNEQFF.

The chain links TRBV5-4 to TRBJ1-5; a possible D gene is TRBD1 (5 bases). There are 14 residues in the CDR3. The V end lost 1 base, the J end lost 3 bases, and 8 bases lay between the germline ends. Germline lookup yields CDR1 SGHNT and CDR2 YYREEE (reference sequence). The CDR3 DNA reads TGTGCCAGCAGCTTGATACAGGACAATCAGCCCCAGCATTTT. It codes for CASSLIQDNQPQHF.